These 4 T cell receptor beta chains came from one sample sequenced in a study of cytomegalovirus exposure and HLA in healthy donors (dated 2017 in TCRdb). Library generation was performed with the immunoSEQ multiplex PCR assay. For the multiplex PCR, a mixture combining 60 forward primers for TCR Vbeta segments and 13 reverse primers for TCR Jbeta segments was used. The clones in this table, taken by TCRdb from immuneACCESS, are in-frame only. Not every clone is retained; where verified, under half of the shortfall comes from an unresolved V gene, and the cause of the rest is unknown. This sample is represented by some 120,000 clones; 80% to 90% of them were singletons. The ten largest clones add up to about 1.1% of the sample. The sequencing input was PBMCs. Receptors were obtained from a woman aged 30 to 39 in good health and CMV-seronegative.

This clone came up a few times. This chain uses TRBV6-5 with TRBJ1-5, with D hard to call. In germline, CDR1 is MNHEY, CDR2 SVGAGI. The CDR3 extends over 13 amino acids. V gave up 4 bases and J gave up 3 bases, with 7 bases separating them. DNA of the CDR3: TGTGCCAGCAGTTCCGGGGTCAATCAGCCCCAGCATTTT. Its translation: CASSSGVNQPQHF.

The rearrangement links TRBV9 to TRBJ2-5; TRBD1 is a possible D gene (5 bases). Trimming removed 1 base at V and 2 bases at J, with 18 bases between. Germline-derived CDR1 and CDR2 are SGDLS and YYNGEE. The CDR3 length is 17 residues. CDR3 protein: CASSVRMGPPSQETQYF. For the CDR3, the DNA is TGTGCCAGCAGCGTACGGATGGGGCCTCCATCGCAAGAGACCCAGTACTTC.

The chain combines TRBV5-4 with TRBJ1-2; weak D call: TRBD1 (5 bases). The V gene lost 1 base and the J gene lost 4 bases, with 11 bases spanning the gap. Germline loops: CDR1 SGHNT, CDR2 YYREEE (reference sequence). The CDR3 extends over 14 amino acids. This CDR3 reads CASSLLGQGYGYTF. As DNA, the CDR3 is TGTGCCAGCAGCTTGTTAGGCCAGGGCTATGGCTACACCTTC.

V is TRBV7-8 and J is TRBJ2-3; 12 bases align to TRBD2. The trim removed 6 bases at V and 6 bases at J, leaving 7 bases unmatched. Germline CDR1 SGHVS, CDR2 FQNEAQ. The CDR3 spans 15 residues. The DNA for the CDR3 is TGTGCCAGCAGTTCCGGACTAGCGGGGCATGATACGCAGTATTTT. Encoded protein: CASSSGLAGHDTQYF.